The rows below give T cell receptor beta chains drawn from one sample of a study of CD4 T cells in relation to SARS-CoV-2 and coronaviruses. The assay was immunoSEQ multiplex PCR, and TCRdb's table has in-frame clones only and misses some. Among about 17,000 clones listed, 75% to 85% were seen once. These receptors' targets are unknown. The sequencing sample was made of CD4+ T cells from PBMCs, cultured in vitro. The receptors originated from a human donor in good health. Both conserved end residues are part of each CDR3. The D gene is left open where the match is weak. A clone size is listed for some rows: how often the clone was seen (once, few, many), or a class if it is expanded.

D | J | V | size | CDR3 | DNA
NA | TRBJ1-5 | TRBV20-1 | NA | CSASEVHSNQPQHF | TGCAGTGCTAGTGAGGTTCATAGCAATCAGCCCCAGCATTTT
TRBD1 | TRBJ1-1 | TRBV19 | NA | CASSMARGQVTEAFF | TGTGCCAGTAGTATGGCCAGGGGGCAGGTTACTGAAGCTTTCTTT
NA | TRBJ1-1 | TRBV5-1 | NA | CASSTGQLDTEAFF | TGCGCCAGCAGCACCGGACAGCTAGACACTGAAGCTTTCTTT
TRBD2 | TRBJ2-1 | TRBV9 | NA | CASSSTSGSYNEQFF | TGTGCCAGCAGCTCAACTAGCGGAAGTTACAATGAGCAGTTCTTC
TRBD2 | TRBJ2-7 | TRBV18 | few | CASSGEAGGQDYEQYF | TGTGCCAGCTCAGGGGAGGCGGGGGGCCAGGACTACGAGCAGTACTTC
NA | TRBJ1-6 | TRBV5-4 | NA | CASSLEQLNSPLHF | TGTGCCAGCAGCTTGGAGCAGCTTAATTCACCCCTCCACTTT
NA | TRBJ1-4 | TRBV2 | few | CASSVSRQANEKLFF | TGTGCCAGCAGTGTCTCCCGACAGGCTAATGAAAAACTGTTTTTT
NA | TRBJ1-6 | TRBV3-1/TRBV3-2 | once | CASSQGPISPLHF | TGTGCCAGCAGCCAAGGACCCATCTCACCCCTCCACTTT
NA | TRBJ1-2 | TRBV5-4 | NA | CASSLVGSGGYTF | TGTGCCAGCAGCTTGGTGGGGAGTGGCGGCTACACCTTC
NA | TRBJ1-6 | TRBV19 | NA | CAITGTVISSYNSPLHF | TGTGCCATTACAGGGACTGTAATAAGCTCCTATAATTCACCCCTCCACTTT
TRBD1 | TRBJ2-7 | TRBV4-1 | NA | CASSRGTESYEQYF | TGCGCCAGCAGCCGAGGGACAGAGTCCTACGAGCAGTACTTC
NA | TRBJ1-1 | TRBV9 | NA | CASSPSLGFPANTEAFF | TGTGCCAGCAGCCCAAGCCTCGGCTTCCCGGCGAACACTGAAGCTTTCTTT
TRBD1 | TRBJ2-1 | TRBV3-1/TRBV3-2 | once | CASSQSTGGSRGHEQFF | TGTGCCAGCAGCCAATCGACAGGGGGCTCGCGGGGGCATGAGCAGTTCTTC
TRBD2 | TRBJ2-5 | TRBV18 | NA | CASSPPGISGGRETQYF | TGTGCCAGCTCACCACCTGGTATTAGCGGGGGGCGAGAGACCCAGTACTTC
TRBD1 | TRBJ1-1 | TRBV7-8 | NA | CASSRLTGVSTEAFF | TGTGCCAGCAGCCGCCTTACAGGGGTCTCCACTGAAGCTTTCTTT
NA | TRBJ1-3 | TRBV7-8 | NA | CASSPTQVAGNTIYF | TGTGCCAGCAGCCCCACGCAGGTCGCTGGAAACACCATATATTTT
TRBD1 | TRBJ2-7 | TRBV5-1 | NA | CASSGGQGLPREQYF | TGCGCCAGCAGCGGGGGACAGGGCCTGCCTCGGGAGCAGTACTTC
TRBD2 | TRBJ2-3 | TRBV4-3 | NA | CASSQDHGGTSGGPNTDTQYF | TGCGCCAGCAGCCAAGATCACGGCGGGACTAGCGGGGGCCCCAACACAGATACGCAGTATTTT
TRBD1 | TRBJ1-1 | TRBV29-1 | NA | CSVETGLTEAFF | TGCAGCGTAGAGACAGGGCTCACTGAAGCTTTCTTT
NA | TRBJ2-2 | TRBV7-2 | NA | CASSLGSANTGELFF | TGTGCCAGCAGCTTAGGAAGTGCGAACACCGGGGAGCTGTTTTTT
NA | TRBJ1-4 | TRBV4-1 | NA | CASSQDGTGNEKLFF | TGCGCCAGCAGCCAAGATGGCACGGGGAATGAAAAACTGTTTTTT
NA | TRBJ2-5 | TRBV18 | NA | CASSRGSQETQYF | TGTGCCAGCTCACGGGGGTCCCAAGAGACCCAGTACTTC
TRBD1 | TRBJ1-2 | TRBV5-6 | NA | CASSRAGGRGYTF | TGTGCCAGCAGCCGAGCAGGGGGCAGGGGCTACACCTTC
NA | TRBJ2-7 | TRBV18 | NA | CASSPRAGPPNEQYF | TGTGCCAGCTCACCAAGGGCGGGGCCCCCCAACGAGCAGTACTTC
NA | TRBJ1-3 | TRBV19 | once | CASSIRDIKGTIYF | TGTGCCAGTAGTATCCGGGACATTAAGGGCACCATATATTTT
TRBD2 | TRBJ2-7 | TRBV7-2 | few | CASSMTSGGYEQYF | TGTGCCAGCAGCATGACTAGCGGGGGCTACGAGCAGTACTTC
NA | TRBJ1-4 | TRBV7-9 | once | CASSPRTDEKLFF | TGTGCCAGCAGCCCCCGGACGGACGAAAAACTGTTTTTT
NA | TRBJ1-1 | TRBV9 | once | CASSVGGSPNTEAFF | TGTGCCAGCAGCGTGGGGGGTAGCCCGAACACTGAAGCTTTCTTT